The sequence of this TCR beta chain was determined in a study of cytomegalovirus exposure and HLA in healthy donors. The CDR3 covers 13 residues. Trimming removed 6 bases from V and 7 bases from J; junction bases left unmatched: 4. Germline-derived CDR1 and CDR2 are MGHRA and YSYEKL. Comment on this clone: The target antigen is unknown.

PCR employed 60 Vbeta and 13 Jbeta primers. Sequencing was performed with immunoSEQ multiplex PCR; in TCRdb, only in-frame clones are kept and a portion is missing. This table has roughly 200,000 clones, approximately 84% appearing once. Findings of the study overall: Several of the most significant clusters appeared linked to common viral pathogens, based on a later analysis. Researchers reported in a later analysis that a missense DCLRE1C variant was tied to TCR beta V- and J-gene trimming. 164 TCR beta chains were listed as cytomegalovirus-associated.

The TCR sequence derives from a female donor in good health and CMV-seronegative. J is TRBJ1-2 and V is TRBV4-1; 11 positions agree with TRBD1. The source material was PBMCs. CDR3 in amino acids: CASRGQGASGYTF. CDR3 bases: TGCGCCAGCAGAGGACAGGGGGCCTCTGGCTACACCTTC.